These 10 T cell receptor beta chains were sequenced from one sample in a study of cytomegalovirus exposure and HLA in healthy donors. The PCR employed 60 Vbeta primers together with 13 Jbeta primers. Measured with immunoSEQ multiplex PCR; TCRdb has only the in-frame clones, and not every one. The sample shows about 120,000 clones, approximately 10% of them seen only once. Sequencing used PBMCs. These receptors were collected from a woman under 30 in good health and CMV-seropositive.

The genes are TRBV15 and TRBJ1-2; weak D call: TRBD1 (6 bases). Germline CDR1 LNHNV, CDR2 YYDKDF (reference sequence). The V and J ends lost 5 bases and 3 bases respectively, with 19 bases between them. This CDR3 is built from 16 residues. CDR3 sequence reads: CATSPRRGEGDYGYTF. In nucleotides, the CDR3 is TGTGCCACCAGCCCTCGGAGGGGGGAGGGCGACTATGGCTACACCTTC.

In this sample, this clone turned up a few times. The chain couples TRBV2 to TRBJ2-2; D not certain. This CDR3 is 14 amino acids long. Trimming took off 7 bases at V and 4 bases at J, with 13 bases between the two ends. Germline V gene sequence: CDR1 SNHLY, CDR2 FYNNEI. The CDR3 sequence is CASTLTQTTGELFF. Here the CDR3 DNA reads TGTGCCAGCACCTTGACACAAACCACCGGGGAGCTGTTTTTT.

For the CDR3, the DNA is TGTGCCACCAGATACGGACTAGCGGTTAACAATGAGCAGTTCTTC. Translation: CATRYGLAVNNEQFF. The chain is built from TRBV15 and TRBJ2-1; 10 nucleotides match TRBD2. Trimming at V came to 6 bases and at J to 5 bases, leaving 7 bases not matched to a gene. Germline V gene lookup returns CDR1 LNHNV and CDR2 YYDKDF (reference sequence). The CDR3 spans 15 residues.

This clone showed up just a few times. DNA for the CDR3: TGTGCCAGCAGCGTAAACAGCTATGGCTACACCTTC. Translated: CASSVNSYGYTF. V is TRBV9 and J is TRBJ1-2; unclear D gene. Germline CDR1 SGDLS, CDR2 YYNGEE. The CDR3 runs to 12 residues. V lost 1 base, J lost 4 bases, and 5 bases lay in between.

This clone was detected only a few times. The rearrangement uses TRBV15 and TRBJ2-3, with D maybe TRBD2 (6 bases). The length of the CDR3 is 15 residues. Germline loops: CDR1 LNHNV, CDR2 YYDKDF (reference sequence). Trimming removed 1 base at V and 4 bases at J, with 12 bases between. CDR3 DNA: TGTGCCACCAGCAGAGTAGGGACTGCGGCAGATACGCAGTATTTT. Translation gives CATSRVGTAADTQYF.

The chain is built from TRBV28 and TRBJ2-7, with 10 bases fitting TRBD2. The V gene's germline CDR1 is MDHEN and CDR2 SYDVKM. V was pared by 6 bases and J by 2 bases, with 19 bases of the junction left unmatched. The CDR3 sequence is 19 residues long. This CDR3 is CASRRPSGRMLTHPYEQYF. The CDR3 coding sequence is TGTGCCAGCAGGCGCCCTAGCGGGAGAATGTTGACCCACCCCTACGAGCAGTACTTC.

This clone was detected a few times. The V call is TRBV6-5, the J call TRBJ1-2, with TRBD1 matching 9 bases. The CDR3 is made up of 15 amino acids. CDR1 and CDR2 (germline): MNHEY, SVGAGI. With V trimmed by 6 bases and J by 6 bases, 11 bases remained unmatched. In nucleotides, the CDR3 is TGTGCCAGCAGGACAGGGGGTCATTTTACGCATGGCTACACCTTC. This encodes CASRTGGHFTHGYTF.

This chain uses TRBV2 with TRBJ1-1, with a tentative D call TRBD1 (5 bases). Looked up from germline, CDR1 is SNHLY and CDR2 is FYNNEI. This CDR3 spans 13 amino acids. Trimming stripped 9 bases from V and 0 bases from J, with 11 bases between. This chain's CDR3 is CARGRGMNTEAFF. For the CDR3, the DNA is TGTGCCAGGGGGCGGGGCATGAACACTGAAGCTTTCTTT.

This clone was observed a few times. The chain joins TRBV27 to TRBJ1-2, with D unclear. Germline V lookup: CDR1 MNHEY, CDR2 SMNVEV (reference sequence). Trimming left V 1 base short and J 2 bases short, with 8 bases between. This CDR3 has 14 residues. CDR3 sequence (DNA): TGTGCCAGCAGTTTATTCCCAGGCAACTATGGCTACACCTTC. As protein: CASSLFPGNYGYTF.

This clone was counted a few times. Here the CDR3 DNA reads TGTGCCAGCAGCCGCGGGGAGCTGTTTTTT. As protein: CASSRGELFF. The gene calls are TRBV6-1 and TRBJ2-2, with D hard to call. This CDR3 has 10 amino acids. The V end was cut by 6 bases, the J end by 7 bases, with 3 bases between. Germline V lookup: CDR1 MNHNS, CDR2 SASEGT.